These 2 T cell receptor beta chains originate from one sample sequenced in a study of post-analysis software for immune sequencing data. Points from the study as a whole: There were five TRBV segments more frequent in patients than controls, and TRBV5-6, TRBV5-1 and TRBV20-1 were among them.

Their antigen targets remain unknown. Tagging with unique molecular identifiers was a feature of the TCR beta cDNA libraries. Each CDR3 protein is one row after TCRdb ran MiXCR on the PCR reads. Of some 690,000 distinct CDR3 sequences listed, approximately 59% are singletons. Sequencing was done on a sample of blood. All receptors derive from a girl aged 2-10 years with multiple sclerosis.

The chain couples TRBV7-3 to TRBJ2-1, with D possibly being TRBD2 (7 bases). Germline V lookup: CDR1 SGHTA, CDR2 FQGTGA. This CDR3 contains 18 residues. The V end lost 2 bases, the J end lost 8 bases, and 25 bases lay between the germline ends. This chain's CDR3 is CASSLSHLWGGPDDEQFF. CDR3 DNA sequence: TGTGCCAGCAGCTTATCACACTTATGGGGGGGCCCCGACGATGAGCAGTTCTTC.

The chain recombines TRBV7-4 with TRBJ2-7; TRBD1 matches at 9 bases. Per germline, CDR1 SGHVT and CDR2 SQSDAQ. V was clipped by 6 bases and J by 2 bases; unmatched bases: 8. The CDR3 consists of 15 residues. CDR3 DNA: TGTGCCAGCAGTCGGGACAGGGTGTCGACCTACGAGCAGTACTTC. Its translation is CASSRDRVSTYEQYF. Full variable domain (outside the CDR3, taken from reference TRBV7-4 and TRBJ2-7): GAGVSQSPRYKVAKRGRDVALRCDSISGHVTLYWYRQTLGQGSEVLTYSQSDAQRDKSGRPSGRFSAERPERSVSTLKIQRTEQGDSAVYLCASSRDRVSTYEQYFGPGTRLTVT.